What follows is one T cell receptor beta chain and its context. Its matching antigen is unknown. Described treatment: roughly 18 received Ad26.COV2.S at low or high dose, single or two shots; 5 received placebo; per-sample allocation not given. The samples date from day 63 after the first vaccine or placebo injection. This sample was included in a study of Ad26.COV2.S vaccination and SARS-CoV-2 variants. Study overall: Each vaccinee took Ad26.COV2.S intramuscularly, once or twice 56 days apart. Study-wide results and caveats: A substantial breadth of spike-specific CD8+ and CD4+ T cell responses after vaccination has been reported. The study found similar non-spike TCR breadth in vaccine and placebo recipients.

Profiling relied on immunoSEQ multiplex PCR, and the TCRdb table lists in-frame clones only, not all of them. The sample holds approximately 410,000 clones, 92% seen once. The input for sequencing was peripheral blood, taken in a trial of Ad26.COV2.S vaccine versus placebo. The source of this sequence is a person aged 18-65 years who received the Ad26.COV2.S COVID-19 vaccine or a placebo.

The CDR3 protein is CASKGRGSGANVLTF. The CDR3 coding sequence is TGTGCCAGCAAGGGACGAGGGTCTGGGGCCAACGTCCTGACTTTC. The rearrangement uses TRBV6-5 and TRBJ2-6; perhaps D is TRBD1 or TRBD2 (5 bases each). CDR1 and CDR2 (germline): MNHEY, SVGAGI. Trimming stripped 7 bases from V and 1 base from J, with 11 bases between. The CDR3 runs to 15 residues.